The next 16 T cell receptor beta chains were all read from a single sample in a study of shared clonotypes between healthy human individuals. Sequenced by immunoSEQ multiplex PCR; TCRdb stores in-frame clones only, minus some. The data contain about 2.4 million clones, roughly 92% of them seen just once; the ten biggest clones take up over 0.12%. The sample consisted of naive CD4+ T cells sorted from blood. Subset here: CD45RA+ positively selected. Every receptor here comes from a young man in good health.

The chain joins TRBV28 to TRBJ2-7, with 11 bases fitting TRBD2. The CDR3 covers 14 residues. Germline V CDR1 and CDR2: MDHEN, SYDVKM. With 5 bases clipped from V and 6 bases from J, the junction kept 6 bases outside the gene matches. The CDR3 region has the DNA TGTGCCAGCAGTCCCTCTAGCGGGGGGCCCGAGCAGTACTTC. Translating gives CASSPSSGGPEQYF.

The chain joins TRBV6-6 to TRBJ2-2; 9 bases match TRBD2. This CDR3 region has 16 residues. CDR1 and CDR2 (germline): MNHNY, SVGAGI (reference sequence). V was clipped by 2 bases and J by 6 bases; unmatched bases: 7. The CDR3 protein is CASSYRASGAAGELFF. CDR3 nucleotides: TGTGCCAGCAGTTACAGGGCTAGCGGGGCGGCCGGGGAGCTGTTTTTT.

The V and J genes are TRBV6-6 and TRBJ1-3; D is ambiguous. V shed 5 bases and J shed 4 bases, with 18 bases lying between them. Germline V CDR1 and CDR2: MNHNY, SVGAGI (reference sequence). The CDR3 sequence is 16 residues long. CDR3 nucleotides: TGTGCCAGCAGTCCCCCGGTCGGGGTAGAAGGAAACACCATATATTTT. The encoded protein is CASSPPVGVEGNTIYF.

The CDR3 nucleotides are TGTGCCAGCAGCCGACTAGCCCGGGAGGAGCAGTTCTTC. This encodes CASSRLAREEQFF. The chain uses TRBV5-4 and TRBJ2-1; 7 positions agree with TRBD2. Germline-derived CDR1 and CDR2 are SGHNT and YYREEE (reference sequence). The CDR3 is 13 residues long. Trimming removed 4 bases from V and 10 bases from J; junction bases left unmatched: 8.

The CDR3 region is CASSSPQGTQETQYF. The CDR3 DNA is TGTGCCAGCAGCTCCCCACAGGGGACTCAAGAGACCCAGTACTTC. The rearrangement links TRBV5-4 to TRBJ2-5; maybe TRBD1 (7 bases). Looked up from germline, CDR1 is SGHNT and CDR2 is YYREEE (reference sequence). V dropped 3 bases and J dropped 2 bases, with 14 bases sitting between them. CDR3 size: 15 residues.

V and J are TRBV5-1 and TRBJ1-3, with no clear D. V was cut by 0 bases and J by 4 bases, with 14 bases left in between. CDR3 length: 16 amino acids. From germline, CDR1 is SGHRS and CDR2 YFSETQ. The CDR3: CASSLVIGGLGNTIYF. The CDR3 coding sequence is TGCGCCAGCAGCTTGGTAATAGGTGGGCTCGGAAACACCATATATTTT. The full variable domain, completed using reference TRBV5-1 and TRBJ1-3, is KAGVTQTPRYLIKTRGQQVTLSCSPISGHRSVSWYQQTPGQGLQFLFEYFSETQRNKGNFPGRFSGRQFSNSRSEMNVSTLELGDSALYLCASSLVIGGLGNTIYFGEGSWLTVV.

This chain uses TRBV2 with TRBJ1-4; maybe TRBD1 (5 bases). V was trimmed by 4 bases and J by 4 bases, leaving 13 bases between them. The CDR3 consists of 15 residues. Germline-derived CDR1 and CDR2 are SNHLY and FYNNEI. CDR3 amino acids: CASSASGGFNEKLFF. The CDR3 DNA sequence: TGTGCCAGCAGTGCGTCCGGGGGTTTTAATGAAAAACTGTTTTTT.

The chain is built from TRBV7-2 and TRBJ2-7, with 9 bases aligning to TRBD2. Looked up from germline, CDR1 is SGHTA and CDR2 is FQGNSA. The CDR3 consists of 16 residues. V was pared by 3 bases and J by 1 base, with 7 bases of the junction left unmatched. In DNA form, the CDR3 reads TGTGCCAGCAGCTTTGGGGGGACTAGCAGATCCTACGAGCAGTACTTC. It is translated as CASSFGGTSRSYEQYF.

The chain combines TRBV10-2 with TRBJ1-5, with 7 bases lining up with TRBD1. V dropped 3 bases and J dropped 6; count of bases not matched to a gene: 8. This CDR3 region has 15 residues. Germline loops: CDR1 WSHSY, CDR2 SAAADI. CDR3 amino acids: CASSEGQGVVQPQHF. The CDR3 DNA is TGCGCCAGCAGTGAAGGGCAGGGGGTAGTTCAGCCCCAGCATTTT.

The chain links TRBV18 to TRBJ2-5; D remains unclear. The CDR3 covers 13 residues. V dropped 8 bases and J dropped 4 bases, with 14 bases sitting between them. The germline V gene has CDR1 KGHSH and CDR2 LQKENI. The CDR3 region has the DNA TGTGCCAGCGCCCCCGGCCGTGGAGAGACCCAGTACTTC. Translating gives CASAPGRGETQYF.

Note on this clone: The sample contains more than one DNA sequence encoding this CDR3. The genes are TRBV18 and TRBJ2-5, with D possibly matching TRBD2 (6 bases). V dropped 6 bases and J dropped 1 base, with 9 bases sitting between them. Germline loops: CDR1 KGHSH, CDR2 LQKENI. The CDR3 totals 13 residues. The CDR3 here is CASSPGAQETQYF. DNA of the CDR3: TGTGCCAGCTCCCCGGGAGCCCAAGAGACCCAGTACTTC.

V is TRBV25-1 and J is TRBJ1-2; possible D gene TRBD1, 6 bases. This CDR3 contains 16 residues. The germline V and J ends were trimmed by 0 bases and 5 bases, with 16 bases remaining between them. The germline gives CDR1 MGHDK, CDR2 SYGVNS. The CDR3: CASSEYFFRDIYGYTF. DNA of the CDR3: TGTGCCAGCAGTGAATATTTTTTCCGGGACATTTATGGCTACACCTTC.

This clone is a singleton in its sample. The rearrangement uses TRBV2 and TRBJ2-5, with D uncertain. The tail of the sequence fits TRBJ2-7 better, so the J call may be wrong. Germline V lookup: CDR1 SNHLY, CDR2 FYNNEI. The CDR3 runs to 12 residues. The CDR3 is CASSEAAYEQYF. The CDR3 bases are TGTGCCAGCAGTGAAGCGGCCTACGAGCAGTACTTC.

The chain links TRBV4-1 to TRBJ2-1; 10 nucleotides line up with TRBD2. Trimming at V came to 7 bases and at J to 2 bases, leaving 14 bases not matched to a gene. The germline V gene encodes CDR1 MGHRA and CDR2 YSYEKL. The CDR3 length is 18 residues. CDR3 sequence: CASTPSLPSGGTYNEQFF. CDR3 nucleotides: TGCGCCAGCACCCCAAGCTTACCTAGCGGGGGTACCTACAATGAGCAGTTCTTC.

The chain is built from TRBV5-4 and TRBJ2-3, with 7 positions matching TRBD1. CDR3 size: 17 residues. V was pared by 4 bases and J by 8 bases, with 19 bases of the junction left unmatched. Germline V CDR1 and CDR2: SGHNT, YYREEE (reference sequence). In DNA form, the CDR3 reads TGTGCCAGCAGCCTACGGTGGGGACAGCAGCCTCGGGCTACGCAGTATTTT. It yields the protein CASSLRWGQQPRATQYF.

This sequence joins TRBV9 and TRBJ2-3, with unresolved D. In germline, CDR1 is SGDLS, CDR2 YYNGEE. V was pared by 1 base and J by 1 base, with 13 bases between. This CDR3 has 16 amino acids. This CDR3 is CASSVSPFYGTDTQYF. The CDR3 DNA reads TGTGCCAGCAGCGTATCTCCTTTTTACGGCACAGATACGCAGTATTTT.